This T cell receptor beta chain was found in a study of cytomegalovirus exposure and HLA in healthy donors. Some clones are missing from TCRdb's copy, which holds only in-frame ones; the method was immunoSEQ multiplex PCR. The data contain more than 90,000 clones, more than 85% of them seen just once; the ten biggest clones take up roughly 4.4%. Only one count was recorded for this clone. Its antigen is still unknown. This CDR3 spans 12 amino acids. Germline CDR1 SGHRS, CDR2 YFSETQ. Trimming stripped 7 bases from V and 4 bases from J, with 12 bases between. Study findings and constraints: Most TCR sequences were uncommon, yet certain public TCRs appeared in many donors. Altogether, some 160 TCR beta chains were recorded as cytomegalovirus-associated. Through in vitro validation, a few CMV-associated chains were shown to be specific for CMV antigens. Subsequent analysis of the 120 or so validation repertoires found a tendency for first-cohort TCR clusters to co-occur.

This chain uses TRBV5-1 with TRBJ2-7, with D perhaps TRBD2 (5 bases). Sequenced: PBMCs. The sequence was obtained from a man younger than 30 in good health and CMV-seropositive. In DNA, the CDR3 is TGCGCCAGCGGCCCTAGCAGGTACGAGCAGTACTTC. This sequence encodes CASGPSRYEQYF.